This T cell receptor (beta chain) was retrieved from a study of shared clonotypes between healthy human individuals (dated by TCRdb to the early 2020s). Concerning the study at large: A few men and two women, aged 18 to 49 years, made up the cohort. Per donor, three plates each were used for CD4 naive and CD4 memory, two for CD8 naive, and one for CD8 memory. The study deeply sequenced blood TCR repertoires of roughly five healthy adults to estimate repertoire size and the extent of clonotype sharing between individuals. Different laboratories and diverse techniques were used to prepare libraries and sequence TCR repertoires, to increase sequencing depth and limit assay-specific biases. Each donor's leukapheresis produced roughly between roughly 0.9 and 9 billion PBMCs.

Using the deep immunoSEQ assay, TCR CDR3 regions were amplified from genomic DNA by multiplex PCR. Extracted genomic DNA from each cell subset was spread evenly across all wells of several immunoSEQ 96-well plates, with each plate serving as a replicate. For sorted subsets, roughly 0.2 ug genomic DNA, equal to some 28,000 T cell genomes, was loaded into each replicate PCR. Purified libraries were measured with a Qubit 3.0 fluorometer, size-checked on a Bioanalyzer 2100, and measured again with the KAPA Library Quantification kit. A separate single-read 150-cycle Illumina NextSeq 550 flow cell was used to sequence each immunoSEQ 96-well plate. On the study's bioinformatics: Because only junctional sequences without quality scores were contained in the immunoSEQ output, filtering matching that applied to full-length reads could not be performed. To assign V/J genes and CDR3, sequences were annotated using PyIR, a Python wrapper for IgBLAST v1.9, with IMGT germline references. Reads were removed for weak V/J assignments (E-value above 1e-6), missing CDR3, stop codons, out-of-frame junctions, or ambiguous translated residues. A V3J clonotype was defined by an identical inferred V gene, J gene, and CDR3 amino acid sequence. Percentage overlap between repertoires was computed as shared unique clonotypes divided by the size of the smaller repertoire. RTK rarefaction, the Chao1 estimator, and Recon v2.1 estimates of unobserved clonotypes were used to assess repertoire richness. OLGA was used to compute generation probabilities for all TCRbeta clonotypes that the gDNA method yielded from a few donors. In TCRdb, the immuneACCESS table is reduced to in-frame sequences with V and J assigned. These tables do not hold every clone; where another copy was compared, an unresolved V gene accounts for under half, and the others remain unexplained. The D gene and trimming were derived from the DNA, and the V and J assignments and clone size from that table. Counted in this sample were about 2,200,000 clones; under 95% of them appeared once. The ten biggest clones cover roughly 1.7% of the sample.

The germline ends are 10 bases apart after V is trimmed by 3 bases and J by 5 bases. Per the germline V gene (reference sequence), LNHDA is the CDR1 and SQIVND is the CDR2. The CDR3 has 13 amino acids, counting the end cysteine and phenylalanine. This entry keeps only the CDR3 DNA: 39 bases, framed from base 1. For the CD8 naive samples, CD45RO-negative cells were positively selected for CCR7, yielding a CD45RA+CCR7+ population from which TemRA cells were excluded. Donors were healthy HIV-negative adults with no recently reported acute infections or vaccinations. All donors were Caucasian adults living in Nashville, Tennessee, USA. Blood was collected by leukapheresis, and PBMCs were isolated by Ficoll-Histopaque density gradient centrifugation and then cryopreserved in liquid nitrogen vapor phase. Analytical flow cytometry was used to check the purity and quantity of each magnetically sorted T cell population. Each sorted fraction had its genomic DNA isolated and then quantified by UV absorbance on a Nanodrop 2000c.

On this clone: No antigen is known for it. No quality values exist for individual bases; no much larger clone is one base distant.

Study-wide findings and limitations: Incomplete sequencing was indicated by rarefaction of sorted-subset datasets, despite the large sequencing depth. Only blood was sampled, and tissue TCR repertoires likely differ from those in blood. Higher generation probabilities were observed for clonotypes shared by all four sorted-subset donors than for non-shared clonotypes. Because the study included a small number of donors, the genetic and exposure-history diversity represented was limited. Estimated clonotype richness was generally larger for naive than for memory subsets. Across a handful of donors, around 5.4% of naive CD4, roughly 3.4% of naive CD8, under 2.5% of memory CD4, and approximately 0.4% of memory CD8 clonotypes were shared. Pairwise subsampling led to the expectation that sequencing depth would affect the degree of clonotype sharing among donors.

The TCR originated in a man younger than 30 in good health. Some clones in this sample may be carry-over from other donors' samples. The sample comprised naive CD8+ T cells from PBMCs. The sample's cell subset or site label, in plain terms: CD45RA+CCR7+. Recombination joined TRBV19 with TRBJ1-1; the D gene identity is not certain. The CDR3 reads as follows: CASSINGRTEAFF. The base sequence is TGTGCCAGTAGTATTAACGGAAGGACTGAAGCTTTCTTT.